This T cell receptor (beta chain) was captured in a study of somatic mutations in cytotoxic T cells in rheumatoid arthritis. Across the whole study: Flow sorting of some V beta antibody-stained T cells reached nearly 100% purity, with V beta1+ cells also TCRB-sequenced. Findings and caveats of the study: CD8+ T-cell clonality did not differ significantly between rheumatoid arthritis patients and age-matched healthy controls.

The method was immunoSEQ multiplex PCR; TCRdb's version includes in-frame clones alone and lacks a portion of them. The sample lists about 18,000 clones, 65% to 70% occurring once. V was pared by 3 bases and J by 5 bases, with 10 bases between. Germline CDR1 and CDR2: MDHEN and SYDVKM. The CDR3 is 13 amino acids. A word on this clone: Its cognate antigen is unknown.

The clonotype originates from an adult with rheumatoid arthritis. Material: CD8+ T cells sorted from blood. The chain uses TRBV28 and TRBJ2-5; D gene ambiguous. This CDR3 is CASSLNVGETQYF. CDR3 DNA sequence: TGTGCCAGCAGTTTGAATGTAGGGGAGACCCAGTACTTC.